This TCR beta chain was sequenced in a study of T cell repertoires in cytomegalovirus infection. TCRdb re-derived calls from the reads in MiXCR, one entry per CDR3 protein. There are about 440,000 distinct CDR3 sequences in the sample; 30% to 40% occur only once, and 12% to 15% lies in the top ten. This clonotype was counted ten times or more. Trimming cost V 6 bases and J 4 bases, with 11 bases left between them. Germline V gene lookup returns CDR1 MNHNS and CDR2 SASEGT. This CDR3 region has 13 residues. The sequenced sample consisted of PBMCs. The genes are TRBV6-1 and TRBJ2-3; D is possibly TRBD2 (5 bases). The source of this sequence is a human donor in good health (CMV status not recorded). Some clones in this sample may be carry-over from other donors' samples. The CDR3 region is CASSRTRPDTQYF. The CDR3 DNA is TGTGCCAGCAGCCGGACTCGACCAGATACGCAGTATTTT.